This T cell receptor beta chain was documented in a study of T cell repertoires in cytomegalovirus infection. Study details: Public signatures in TCR beta pointed to CMV infection and matching HLA type. Whole-study findings and limits: Carriage of CMV together with the relevant HLA was identifiable through cumulative public TCR beta family frequency. The response measured ex vivo was dominated by TCR beta clonotypes (HLA-C-restricted and CMV-specific).

TCRdb re-called the reads with MiXCR, one entry per CDR3 protein. This sample has around 280,000 distinct CDR3 sequences; 8% to 10% occur once, and the top ten carry around 2.6%. This clonotype showed up many times. Its specificity is not known. The V gene's germline CDR1 is MNHEY and CDR2 SVGEGT. There are 16 residues in the CDR3. V was cut by 3 bases and J by 3 bases, with 14 bases left in between. This TCR was sampled from a human donor in good health (CMV status not recorded). Some clones in this sample may be carry-over from other donors' samples. Sequencing input: PBMCs. V usage is TRBV6-2 or TRBV6-3 and J usage is TRBJ2-2, with D possibly matching TRBD1 (5 bases). DNA of the CDR3: TGTGCCAGCAGTTATCGAAGGGGCTTGCACACCGGGGAGCTGTTTTTT. Translated: CASSYRRGLHTGELFF.